This is a list of T cell receptor beta chains from one sample in a study of identifying expanded T cells in peripheral blood. Sequenced by immunoSEQ multiplex PCR; TCRdb stores in-frame clones only, minus some. This table has about 130,000 clones, 75% to 90% appearing once. Specimen: blood. The receptors were sampled from a person aged 18 to 70 in good health. CDR3s include the opening cysteine and the closing phenylalanine or tryptophan. The order of the fields is V gene, J gene, D gene, CDR3 DNA, CDR3 protein. D genes are given only for firm matches.

TRBV6-1	TRBJ2-3	.	TGTGCCAGCTTAGGGTGGAGGCTTGGCACAGATACGCAGTATTTT	CASLGWRLGTDTQYF
TRBV6-5	TRBJ2-7	TRBD1	TGTGCCAGCAGTTGGGACAGGACTTCCTACGAGCAGTACTTC	CASSWDRTSYEQYF
TRBV5-4	TRBJ1-6	.	TGTGCCAGCAGCCCCGGACCGAGCTCCTATAATTCACCCCTCCACTTT	CASSPGPSSYNSPLHF
TRBV28	TRBJ1-2	TRBD1	TGTGCCAGCAGGTATTCTCAAGGACAGGAGGGGTATGGCTACACCTTC	CASRYSQGQEGYGYTF
TRBV7-3	TRBJ1-2	TRBD1	TGTGCCAGCAGCAGACAGGGTTATGGCTACACCTTC	CASSRQGYGYTF
TRBV19	TRBJ2-1	.	TGTGCCAGTAGTATCCGGGACGGAAATGTTAATGAGCAGTTCTTC	CASSIRDGNVNEQFF
TRBV5-1	TRBJ2-6	.	TGCGCCAGCAGCGGGACTGCCAGGGGACCTGGGGCCAACGTCCTGACTTTC	CASSGTARGPGANVLTF
TRBV29-1	TRBJ1-2	TRBD1	TGCAGCGTTGAAGTGGCAGGGGGCACCTATGGCTACACCTTC	CSVEVAGGTYGYTF
TRBV18	TRBJ2-7	.	TGTGCCAGCTCACCAGACTCACGGCCTTCCTACGAGCAGTACTTC	CASSPDSRPSYEQYF
TRBV4-2	TRBJ2-3	TRBD1	TGTGCCAGCAGCGTTCGGGACAGGGACGCAGATACGCAGTATTTT	CASSVRDRDADTQYF
TRBV6-6	TRBJ1-6	.	TGTGCCAGCAGCCTCGACGGACGACATAATTCACCCCTCCACTTT	CASSLDGRHNSPLHF
TRBV18	TRBJ2-7	.	TGTGCCAGCTCACCAGATTGGGAACGCGAGCAGTACTTC	CASSPDWEREQYF
TRBV7-2	TRBJ2-5	TRBD2	TGTGCCAGCACCCGGACTAGCGGGGCGTACCAAGAGACCCAGTACTTC	CASTRTSGAYQETQYF
TRBV7-8	TRBJ2-3	.	TGTGCCAGCAGCTTAGTCGTCAGCTCTAGCACAGATACGCAGTATTTT	CASSLVVSSSTDTQYF
TRBV19	TRBJ2-5	.	TGTGCCAGTAGTATAGTCGGGCTAGCGAGACGCCAAGAGACCCAGTACTTC	CASSIVGLARRQETQYF
TRBV5-1	TRBJ1-3	TRBD1	TGCGCCAGCAGCCCCGGACAGGGCTGGGACACCATATATTTT	CASSPGQGWDTIYF
TRBV29-1	TRBJ2-2	.	TGCAGCGTTGCTTCGGGACACGGCACCGGGGAGCTGTTTTTT	CSVASGHGTGELFF
TRBV7-9	TRBJ2-1	.	TGTGCCAGCAGCCCGAGCAATGAGCAGTTCTTC	CASSPSNEQFF
TRBV6-5	TRBJ2-7	TRBD1	TGTGCCAGCTGGACAGGGGGAGGTAACGAGCAATACTTC	CASWTGGGNEQYF
TRBV5-1	TRBJ2-1	.	TGCGCCAGCAGCCCGGGAGTATCCAACAATGAGCAGTTCTTC	CASSPGVSNNEQFF
TRBV30	TRBJ2-2	TRBD2	TGTGCCTCTCGTAGCGGGCCTAACACCGGGGAGCTGTTTTTT	CASRSGPNTGELFF
TRBV11-2	TRBJ2-3	.	TGTGCCAGCAGCTTGCATGATACGCAGTATTTT	CASSLHDTQYF
TRBV29-1	TRBJ2-7	.	TGCAGCGTTGGGGGGGACAGCCCTTACGAGCAGTACTTC	CSVGGDSPYEQYF
TRBV5-6	TRBJ2-2	TRBD1	TGTGCCAGCACCGGACAGGGGACCGGGGAGCTGTTTTTT	CASTGQGTGELFF
TRBV11-3	TRBJ2-1	.	TGTGCCAGTTCCGGGTACTCTAGTAATGAGCAGTTCTTC	CASSGYSSNEQFF